This T cell receptor (beta chain) was observed in a study of control samples from healthy donors and cancer patients. Repertoires were generated with immunoSEQ multiplex PCR, while TCRdb's copy carries only in-frame clones and drops some. The sample carries about 95,000 clones, around 85% recorded once. The length of the CDR3 is 12 residues. Germline V gives CDR1 LNHDA, CDR2 SQIVND (reference sequence). The V gene lost 5 bases and the J gene lost 0 bases, with 4 bases spanning the gap. The receptor comes from a man aged 25-45 years in good health. The sample consisted of blood. The V gene is TRBV19, the J gene TRBJ1-1; D gene ambiguous. The CDR3 is CASSGMNTEAFF. The CDR3 DNA reads TGTGCCAGTAGTGGGATGAACACTGAAGCTTTCTTT.